Below, 22 T cell receptor beta chains from the same sample are listed, as sequenced in a study of shared T cell receptors in the human thymus. Produced via immunoSEQ multiplex PCR; TCRdb's table is partial and in-frame only. In the table there are some 700,000 clones, 88% of which are singletons. The sample also formed part of further work on human thymus T cells.

Source material: thymocytes. These TCRs come from a boy younger than two with a congenital heart defect.

This clone was recorded only once. V usage is TRBV5-4 and J usage is TRBJ2-1; D is ambiguous. V lost 9 bases and J lost 3, with 19 bases in between. The CDR3 has 15 amino acids. Germline lookup yields CDR1 SGHNT and CDR2 YYREEE (reference sequence). DNA of the CDR3: TGTGCCACCAGTTTTTGGCGGCGAGACTACAATGAGCAGTTCTTC. Its translation: CATSFWRRDYNEQFF.

The gene calls are TRBV29-1 and TRBJ2-1, with TRBD2 matching 12 bases. This CDR3 spans 16 amino acids. Trimming took 0 bases from V and 5 from J; bases not matched to a gene: 5. The germline gives CDR1 SQVTM, CDR2 ANQGSEA. CDR3 nucleotides: TGCAGCGTTGAAGATCTAGCGGGAGGGCCCCACAATGAGCAGTTCTTC. Amino acid sequence: CSVEDLAGGPHNEQFF.

J is TRBJ1-5 and V is TRBV4-3; maybe TRBD1 (6 bases). Trimming pared 0 bases from V and 3 bases from J, leaving 12 bases between. The CDR3 is 16 residues long. The V gene's germline CDR1 is LGHNA and CDR2 YSLEER. This chain's CDR3 is CASSQETDRSNQPQHF. In DNA, the CDR3 is TGCGCCAGCAGCCAAGAAACGGACAGATCCAATCAGCCCCAGCATTTT.

This chain joins TRBV4-2 and TRBJ2-1; the D gene is possibly TRBD2 (5 bases). The CDR3 spans 13 residues. Looked up from germline, CDR1 is LGHNA and CDR2 is YNFKEQ. V was shortened by 1 base and J by 5 bases, with 6 bases between the two germline ends. CDR3 region: CASSQGRNNEQFF. CDR3 nucleotides: TGTGCCAGCAGCCAAGGGAGGAACAATGAGCAGTTCTTC.

The chain joins TRBV27 to TRBJ2-2, with TRBD1 as a possible D gene (5 bases). This CDR3 comprises 19 residues. Germline V gene lookup returns CDR1 MNHEY and CDR2 SMNVEV (reference sequence). V lost 5 bases to trimming and J lost 0 bases, with 22 bases between them. In DNA, the CDR3 is TGTGCCAGCAGTAGGGGTAGTTTGGCAACAGAACCGAACACCGGGGAGCTGTTTTTT. It is translated as CASSRGSLATEPNTGELFF.

The genes are TRBV5-8 and TRBJ2-1, with 10 bases that match TRBD2. The CDR3 extends over 19 amino acids. CDR1 SGHTS and CDR2 YDEGEE come from the germline V gene. The V and J ends lost 2 bases and 0 bases, in that order; junction bases with no gene match: 11. The CDR3 DNA reads TGTGCCAGCAGCTTTCCACCGGGACTAGCGCCAAGCTCCTACAATGAGCAGTTCTTC. Translation gives CASSFPPGLAPSSYNEQFF.

V and J are TRBV4-1 and TRBJ1-3; 7 nucleotides align to TRBD1. The germline V gene encodes CDR1 MGHRA and CDR2 YSYEKL. The J segment lost 4 bases and the V segment lost 0 bases, leaving 12 bases of the junction unmatched. This CDR3 has 18 amino acids. CDR3 nucleotides: TGCGCCAGCAGCCAAGAAAGACTGTCGGGGACAGCCGGAAACACCATATATTTT. This codes for CASSQERLSGTAGNTIYF.

The chain employs TRBV19 and TRBJ2-7; TRBD1 agrees at 8 bases. Germline values: CDR1 LNHDA, CDR2 SQIVND (reference sequence). This CDR3 has 15 amino acids. The V gene end was trimmed by 2 bases and the J gene end by 1 base; junction bases not matched to a gene: 4. The CDR3: CASSISGGKSYEQYF. DNA of the CDR3: TGTGCCAGTAGTATATCAGGGGGCAAATCCTACGAGCAGTACTTC.

This chain joins TRBV28 and TRBJ1-4; 7 nucleotides agree with TRBD1. The trim removed 5 bases at V and 5 bases at J, leaving 8 bases unmatched. Germline CDR1 is MDHEN and CDR2 is SYDVKM. This CDR3 is built from 15 residues. The CDR3 nucleotides read TGTGCCAGCAGTCATATAGGGACAGAGAATGAAAAACTGTTTTTT. Translation gives CASSHIGTENEKLFF.

This chain connects TRBV7-8 to TRBJ2-5; a possible D gene is TRBD1 (5 bases). CDR1 is SGHVS and CDR2 is FQNEAQ in the germline V gene. Trimming removed 5 bases from V and 5 bases from J, with 15 bases in between. The CDR3 has 14 amino acids. CDR3 in amino acids: CASSPRATGETQYF. Written as DNA, the CDR3 is TGTGCCAGCAGCCCCAGGGCTACAGGCGAGACCCAGTACTTC.

The chain has TRBV6-1 and TRBJ2-3; D might be TRBD2 (6 bases). The CDR3 runs 16 residues. From germline, CDR1 is MNHNS and CDR2 SASEGT. Trimming took off 1 base at V and 0 bases at J, with 11 bases between the two ends. The CDR3 bases are TGTGCCAGCAGTGAAGTGGGTGGGAGGAGCACAGATACGCAGTATTTT. Its protein is CASSEVGGRSTDTQYF.

The gene calls are TRBV25-1 and TRBJ2-3, with 9 bases identical to TRBD1. V trimming: 4 bases; J trimming: 5 bases; junction bases outside the gene matches: 13. This CDR3 is built from 17 residues. Germline V gene lookup returns CDR1 MGHDK and CDR2 SYGVNS. The CDR3 coding sequence is TGTGCCAGCAGTGGTGGGTCCCGGGACAGGGTAGGAGATACGCAGTATTTT. This gives the protein CASSGGSRDRVGDTQYF.

The rearrangement joins TRBV28 to TRBJ1-1, with D possibly being TRBD1 (5 bases). Trimming left V 5 bases short and J 3 bases short, with 16 bases between. The CDR3 is 15 residues long. The germline CDR1 and CDR2 sequences are MDHEN and SYDVKM. In DNA form, the CDR3 reads TGTGCCAGCAGTCAACCCCTAAGGGGTTACACTGAAGCTTTCTTT. Residues: CASSQPLRGYTEAFF.

The chain recombines TRBV13 with TRBJ2-7; 12 bases are a match to TRBD1. The germline V gene has CDR1 PRHDT and CDR2 FYEKMQ (reference sequence). The CDR3 has 15 amino acids. J was trimmed by 4 bases and V by 5 bases; bases with no gene match: 6. CDR3 bases: TGTGCCAGCAGCATCAGGGACAGGGGGCTTTACGAGCAGTACTTC. This gives the protein CASSIRDRGLYEQYF.

This chain uses TRBV6-1 with TRBJ2-7, with 9 bases matching TRBD1. With 2 bases clipped from V and 2 bases from J, the junction kept 10 bases outside the gene matches. Germline V gene sequence: CDR1 MNHNS, CDR2 SASEGT. The CDR3 runs 17 residues. The chain's CDR3 is CASSERDDRGVPYEQYF. DNA of the CDR3: TGTGCCAGCAGTGAAAGAGACGACAGGGGGGTCCCCTACGAGCAGTACTTC.

This clone occurred a few times. V and J are TRBV15 and TRBJ2-7; 7 bases are shared with TRBD2. From germline, CDR1 is LNHNV and CDR2 YYDKDF (reference sequence). Losses at the gene ends were 1 base for V and 7 bases for J; bases not matched to a gene: 7. The CDR3 sequence is 14 residues long. The CDR3 here is CATSRVDRGGEQYF. The CDR3 DNA follows: TGTGCCACCAGCAGAGTAGATCGGGGAGGGGAGCAGTACTTC.

The rearrangement uses TRBV7-2 and TRBJ2-1, with a weak D call TRBD2 (5 bases). CDR1 SGHTA and CDR2 FQGNSA come from the germline V gene. The CDR3 has 16 amino acids. The V end was cut by 1 base, the J end by 3 bases, with 13 bases between. CDR3 bases: TGTGCCAGCAGCTTAGTGGAGGAGAAACTCTACAATGAGCAGTTCTTC. Translating it yields CASSLVEEKLYNEQFF. Variable domain in full (rest from reference TRBV7-2 and TRBJ2-1): GAGVSQSPSNKVTEKGKDVELRCDPISGHTALYWYRQSLGQGLEFLIYFQGNSAPDKSGLPSDRFSAERTGGSVSTLTIQRTQQEDSAVYLCASSLVEEKLYNEQFFGPGTRLTVL.

The J gene is TRBJ2-7, the V gene TRBV7-8; D not certain. V shed 2 bases and J shed 3 bases, with 14 bases lying between them. The CDR3 loop spans 15 amino acids. The V gene's germline CDR1 is SGHVS and CDR2 FQNEAQ. The CDR3 DNA reads TGTGCCAGCAGCTTAACGCAGACACGGATCTACGAGCAGTACTTC. As protein: CASSLTQTRIYEQYF. The full variable domain, in which reference TRBV7-8 and TRBJ2-7 provide the parts outside the CDR3, is GAGVSQSPRYKVAKRGQDVALRCDPISGHVSLFWYQQALGQGPEFLTYFQNEAQLDKSGLPSDRFFAERPEGSVSTLKIQRTQQEDSAVYLCASSLTQTRIYEQYFGPGTRLTVT.

This chain links TRBV7-9 with TRBJ2-7, with D maybe TRBD2 (5 bases). V lost 3 bases and J lost 0, with 9 bases in between. CDR3 length equals 14 residues. The germline V gene encodes CDR1 SEHNR and CDR2 FQNEAQ (reference sequence). The CDR3 reads CASSFGGISYEQYF. CDR3 coding DNA: TGTGCCAGCAGCTTTGGAGGCATCTCCTACGAGCAGTACTTC.

The chain uses TRBV10-3 and TRBJ2-1; 10 nucleotides align to TRBD2. The CDR3 runs 17 residues. Germline V lookup: CDR1 ENHRY, CDR2 SYGVKD. V gave up 3 bases and J gave up 4 bases; unmatched junction bases: 9. Here the CDR3 reads CAISDPGGGLAYNEQFF. Here the CDR3 DNA reads TGTGCCATCAGTGACCCCGGGGGGGGACTAGCGTACAATGAGCAGTTCTTC.

The rearrangement joins TRBV30 to TRBJ1-6; tentatively, D is TRBD1 (5 bases). V lost 3 bases to trimming and J lost 8 bases, with 20 bases between them. The length of the CDR3 is 16 residues. Germline V lookup: CDR1 GTSNPN, CDR2 SVGIG (reference sequence). This CDR3 is CAWSWGPNNLDSPLHF. CDR3 coding DNA: TGTGCCTGGAGCTGGGGCCCAAACAATCTGGATTCACCCCTCCACTTT.

The genes are TRBV5-1 and TRBJ2-2; D not resolved. The V gene's germline CDR1 is SGHRS and CDR2 YFSETQ. Trimming took 4 bases from V and 0 from J, leaving 10 bases between them. The CDR3 extends over 15 amino acids. CDR3 region: CASSRIDSNTGELFF. CDR3 DNA: TGCGCCAGCAGCCGGATAGACTCGAACACCGGGGAGCTGTTTTTT.